The TCR beta chain under discussion was sequenced for a study of healthy donors' naive CD4 and CD8 T cells. Trimming removed 5 bases at V and 0 bases at J, with 14 bases between. The V gene's germline CDR1 is SGHAT and CDR2 FQNNGV. This CDR3 comprises 16 residues. Naive CD4+ cells were sorted as CD4+CD8-CD45RO-CD45RA+; naive CD8+ as CD8+CD4-CD45RA+CD27bright. Starting from around 500 ng of total RNA, TCR libraries were made with linear amplification. TCRdb used MiXCR to reprocess the reads, holding one entry per CDR3 protein. The sample records 200,000 or so distinct CDR3 sequences, about 76% being singletons.

Sequencing was done on a sample of naive CD4+ and CD8+ T cells sorted from blood, pooled from several donors. This chain joins TRBV11-2 and TRBJ2-1, with D possibly TRBD2 on 5 matching bases. The source is a pool of human donors in good health; the sample pools cells from several healthy donors. This CDR3 reads CASSPEGRSSYNEQFF. The CDR3 DNA sequence: TGTGCCAGCAGCCCAGAGGGCAGAAGCTCCTACAATGAGCAGTTCTTC.